This T cell receptor beta chain was identified during a study of spatial heterogeneity in lung cancer. From the 5' RACE reads, TCRdb called clonotypes with MiXCR, one entry per CDR3 protein. This table has about 45,000 distinct CDR3 sequences, 6.8% appearing once. Trimming removed 5 bases at V and 1 base at J, with 12 bases between. The CDR3 length is 14 residues. As to time point: sample taken at primary tumor resection. Whole RNA obtained from tumor, nontumor lung or frozen PBMC underwent sequencing without sorting. This specimen consisted of PBMCs, obtained at surgery. This sequence originates from a female donor with early-stage non-small cell lung cancer. The chain couples TRBV12-3 or TRBV12-4 to TRBJ2-7, with a possible D match to TRBD1 (5 bases). CDR3 sequence: CASSRTGNSYEQYF. The CDR3 DNA reads TGTGCCAGCAGTCGTACAGGAAATTCCTACGAGCAGTACTTC.